This T cell receptor beta chain is drawn from a study of Tregs in tolerant kidney transplant recipients. Regarding the study as a whole: The most relevant donor-specific Treg TCRbeta repertoire apparently came from expansion with activated donor B cells. Changing PCR primers prevented nucleotide comparison between some patients' samples.

The nonmyeloablative bone marrow transplants came from related graft donors, with transient mixed chimerism. CD4+CD25+CD127- Tregs, CD4+CD25- non-Tregs, CD4 and CD8 cells were sorted. Repertoires were generated with immunoSEQ multiplex PCR, while TCRdb's copy carries only in-frame clones and drops some. The data hold roughly 20,000 clones, with about 85% observed a single time. In germline, CDR1 is SGHTA, CDR2 FQGTGA. The CDR3 consists of 15 residues. V shed 3 bases and J 7 bases; nucleotides not matched to a gene: 10. As to this clone: Antigen unknown.

The TCR sequence derives from a human patient who received a combined kidney and bone marrow transplant. Some of these T cells may belong to the graft donor. The sample here was CD8+ T cells from blood (PBMCs), taken 6 months after the transplant. The chain combines TRBV7-3 with TRBJ1-1; 8 bases are a match to TRBD1. CDR3 DNA: TGTGCCAGCAGCTTGAGACCTATAGGACAGGGTGAAGCTTTCTTT. Translation gives CASSLRPIGQGEAFF. The full variable domain, its missing parts supplied by reference TRBV7-3 and TRBJ1-1, is GAGVSQTPSNKVTEKGKYVELRCDPISGHTALYWYRQSLGQGPEFLIYFQGTGAADDSGLPNDRFFAVRPEGSVSTLKIQRTERGDSAVYLCASSLRPIGQGEAFFGQGTRLTVV.